Sequencing of this T cell receptor (beta chain) was carried out in a study of blood T cell repertoires in COVID-19 (TCRdb year 2020). Regarding the complete study: Samples covering the acute and convalescent phases of COVID-19 were provided by collaborators in the United States, Italy and Spain. Where HLA class I and class II types were available, the types were taken from metadata supplied by the sample provider, not from assay-based typing. The prospective study material was composed of cDNA or gDNA derived from T cells, B-cell-depleted T cells, or PBMCs. The samples were drawn from two sources: the first 160 participants of the ongoing ImmuneRACE study, and 950 to 1,500 subjects contributed by 6 global collaborators. Subjects who had been exposed to COVID-19, were actively infected with it, or had recovered from it provided the deeply sampled blood TCRbeta repertoires that made up the dataset. A de-identified subject ID, COVID-19 status, age in years and sex were almost always included in the sample metadata. The repertoires were made available in a free public database intended to serve as a resource for research on the immune response to SARS-CoV-2.

Turning to this clone: Its target antigen remains unknown. Per-base quality was not reported, and no clone a single base away is much larger than it.

What the research found in general, with its limitations: The quantity of clinical and demographic metadata differed by source and by participant and was supplied without curation.

Trimmed from V: 4 bases; trimmed from J: 3 bases; junction bases lacking a gene match: 8. There are 15 amino acids in the CDR3, from cysteine to phenylalanine inclusive. Solely the CDR3 DNA is kept, with 45 bases framed from the first base. The germline V gene encodes CDR1 SGHRS and CDR2 YFSETQ. The immunoSEQ Assay, a bias-controlled multiplex PCR, was used to amplify TCRbeta CDR3 regions from genomic DNA. The source study handled its data this way. Nucleated cell counts per sample were estimated from amplification of reference gene primers within the assay. To quantify the absolute abundance of each unique TCRbeta CDR3 rearrangement, sequence reads were collapsed and filtered. For each sample, productive Simpson clonality was calculated as the square root of Simpson's diversity index across productive rearrangements. TCRdb re-hosts the immuneACCESS table, in-frame sequences only. Its copies lack some clones; in the studies checked, an unresolved V gene accounts for under half of them, and the cause for the rest is not known. The V and J calls and clone size come from that table; D and trimming were worked out from the DNA. The sample table shows fewer than 50,000 clones, and around 82% are seen once. Of the sample, 44% is held by the ten largest clones.

The collaborating institutions used their own protocols to collect whole blood in K2EDTA tubes. For TCRbeta analysis, collaborators shipped samples in one of three forms: frozen whole blood, isolated PBMCs, or DNA extracted from either of those sample types. What was sequenced was peripheral blood. Rearrangement joined TRBV5-1 to TRBJ2-3, with 7 bases in between that match TRBD1. The receptor was derived from a woman aged 80 or over with active or convalescent COVID-19. The nucleotide sequence is given as TGCGCCAGCAGCCCTGCGACAGGGTTTACAGATACGCAGTATTTT. The encoded protein is CASSPATGFTDTQYF.